In its sample, the clone carrying this TCR beta chain was seen a few times. Its antigen is as yet unknown. This entry comes from a study of cytotoxic CD8 clonotypes in ibrutinib-treated CLL. Across the whole study: Researchers reported over nine relapsed/refractory and roughly 14 treatment-naive patients, 17 of them IGHV unmutated. On average, each sample had some 250,000 productive templates and tens of thousands of productive rearrangements.

Overall study findings and caveats: In comparison with age-matched healthy donors, baseline clonality was higher and tracked circulating CD8+ T-cell counts. Ibrutinib response saw clonality rise, and progression saw it return toward baseline.

With V trimmed by 5 bases and J by 7 bases, 9 bases remained unmatched. CDR1 and CDR2 (germline): MNHEY, SMNVEV (reference sequence). The CDR3 is 15 amino acids. Libraries were prepared by immunoSEQ multiplex PCR; TCRdb keeps only in-frame clonotypes and omits some of them. The sample contains 9,500 to 15,000 clones, approximately 65% of which appear only once. V is TRBV27 and J is TRBJ2-2; 8 bases line up with TRBD1. The sequence was obtained from a human donor with chronic lymphocytic leukemia. The source was PBMCs, collected before ibrutinib treatment. CDR3 protein: CASSTGQGGFGELFF. The CDR3 coding sequence is TGTGCCAGCAGTACCGGACAGGGAGGATTCGGGGAGCTGTTTTTT.